This T cell receptor (beta chain) comes out of a study of CD8 T cells in Susac syndrome. The V end was cut by 3 bases, the J end by 6 bases, with 10 bases between. CDR1 is SGHTA and CDR2 is FQGTGA in the germline V gene. This CDR3 comprises 13 residues. Random-hexamer reverse transcription was applied to about 0.5 to 1 ug RNA. Coverage of TCR beta CDR3 amplification by immunoSEQ multiplex PCR extended to 54 Vbeta and 13 Jbeta. TCRdb fed the immunoSEQ multiplex PCR reads into MiXCR, producing one record per CDR3 protein. The repertoire holds 110,000 or so distinct CDR3 sequences, with roughly 94% as singletons. CD8+ and CD4+ T cells taken from blood had their TCR beta sequenced. Healthy donors served as age- and sex-matched controls. TEMRA cells were enriched by FACS, while CD8+ and CD4+ T cells were obtained through a negative isolation that was performed magnetically.

Sequences were obtained from CD4+ T cells from PBMCs. The TCR comes from a human donor in good health. The chain has TRBV7-3 and TRBJ2-3, with D uncertain. This CDR3 reads CASSFQVMDTQYF. The DNA of the CDR3 is TGTGCCAGCAGCTTCCAAGTTATGGATACGCAGTATTTT.